A single T cell receptor beta chain is shown here with its context. What it binds is not known. CDR1 and CDR2 from the germline V gene are SGHVS and FQNEAQ. There are 15 residues in the CDR3. The V gene end was trimmed by 4 bases and the J gene end by 7 bases; junction bases not matched to a gene: 5. The data belong to a study of cytomegalovirus exposure and HLA in healthy donors. Study details: It was reported in a later analysis that the same platform had been used for the 120 validation repertoires as for the roughly 710 first-cohort repertoires. General observations from the study: Reports indicated that the classifier achieved high specificity and sensitivity in diagnosing cytomegalovirus status.

Clones were read by immunoSEQ multiplex PCR, and TCRdb kept only the in-frame ones, dropping some. The table has approximately 170,000 clones, under 95% seen once. This sequence joins TRBV7-8 and TRBJ2-2; 11 positions agree with TRBD1. The receptor was isolated from a woman between 18 and 30 years old in good health and CMV-seropositive. The sequenced sample was PBMCs. CDR3 sequence reads: CASSSDRGLVGELFF. CDR3 sequence (DNA): TGTGCCAGCAGCTCGGACAGGGGGCTTGTCGGGGAGCTGTTTTTT.